The rows below give T cell receptor beta chains drawn from one sample of a study of post-analysis software for immune sequencing data. Using its own MiXCR run on the PCR reads, TCRdb lists one record per CDR3 protein. The sample lists roughly 730,000 distinct CDR3 sequences, roughly 30% occurring once. The sequenced sample was blood. The source of these receptors is a girl aged 10 to 17 with multiple sclerosis. CDR3s include the opening cysteine and the closing phenylalanine or tryptophan. The D gene is left open where the match is weak. A row's size may be missing; if present it is once, few, many or a size class.

TRBJ2-7,16,NA,TRBV27,NA,CASSTSAGDFSYEQYF,TGTGCCAGCAGTACCTCCGCAGGGGACTTCTCCTACGAGCAGTACTTC
TRBJ1-6,12,NA,TRBV4-3,NA,CASSQGWSPLHF,TGCGCCAGCAGCCAAGGGTGGTCACCCCTCCACTTT
TRBJ1-3,14,NA,TRBV7-2,NA,CASSLVGTGNTIYF,TGTGCCAGCAGCTTAGTTGGGACTGGAAACACCATATATTTT
TRBJ2-1,15,TRBD2,TRBV3-1,many,CASSPQLAGRNEQFF,TGTGCCAGCAGCCCTCAACTAGCGGGTAGAAATGAGCAGTTCTTC
TRBJ2-1,15,NA,TRBV7-2,NA,CASSASGQGYNEQFF,TGTGCCAGCAGCGCATCGGGACAAGGGTACAATGAGCAGTTCTTC
TRBJ1-6,13,NA,TRBV7-9,few,CASSLESNSPLHF,TGTGCCAGCAGCTTAGAGAGTAATTCACCCCTCCACTTT
TRBJ2-1,15,TRBD2,TRBV5-1,few,CASSTGLAGENEQFF,TGCGCCAGCAGCACCGGACTAGCGGGGGAAAATGAGCAGTTCTTC
TRBJ2-7,14,TRBD2,TRBV5-5,many,CASSLASSGYEQYF,TGTGCCAGCAGCTTGGCCTCTAGCGGGTACGAGCAGTACTTC
TRBJ1-2,15,NA,TRBV7-2,NA,CASSSQGLGDYDYTF,TGTGCCAGCAGCTCCCAGGGCCTAGGTGACTATGACTACACCTTC
TRBJ2-1,17,TRBD2,TRBV4-3,few,CASSQPFGRRSYNEQFF,TGCGCCAGCAGCCAGCCATTCGGGAGGAGGTCCTACAATGAGCAGTTCTTC
TRBJ1-2,13,NA,TRBV20-1,few,CSATLNRLSGYTF,TGCAGTGCAACCCTGAACAGATTAAGTGGCTACACCTTC
TRBJ2-7,15,NA,TRBV7-8,many,CASSSQTGQNYEQYF,TGTGCCAGCAGCTCACAAACAGGACAGAACTACGAGCAGTACTTC
TRBJ1-2,15,TRBD1,TRBV20-1,NA,CSVIDRDRRYYGYTF,TGCAGTGTAATCGACCGGGACAGGCGCTACTATGGCTACACCTTC
TRBJ1-1,18,NA,TRBV3-1,NA,CASSQGDWGVGANTEAFF,TGTGCCAGCAGCCAAGGGGACTGGGGAGTTGGGGCGAACACTGAAGCTTTCTTT
TRBJ2-3,14,TRBD1,TRBV15,few,CATSMEGGLDTQYF,TGTGCCACCAGCATGGAAGGGGGCTTAGATACGCAGTATTTT
TRBJ2-7,13,NA,TRBV6-2/TRBV6-3,NA,CASSAGRNYEQYF,TGTGCCAGCAGTGCTGGACGGAACTACGAGCAGTACTTC
TRBJ1-1,11,NA,TRBV29-1,NA,CSVGLLTEAFF,TGCAGCGTTGGTCTACTCACTGAAGCTTTCTTT
TRBJ2-7,10,NA,TRBV20-1,NA,CSAKSSEQYF,TGCAGTGCTAAAAGCTCCGAGCAGTACTTC
TRBJ2-5,13,TRBD2,TRBV20-1,NA,CSCPSGGLQTQYF,TGCAGCTGCCCTAGCGGGGGGTTGCAGACCCAGTACTTC
TRBJ2-1,15,TRBD2,TRBV29-1,few,CSVERSRTSADEQFF,TGCAGCGTTGAAAGGTCCCGGACTAGCGCCGATGAGCAGTTCTTC
TRBJ1-4,13,NA,TRBV7-2,NA,CASSLGTVQKLFF,TGTGCCAGCAGCTTAGGGACCGTCCAAAAACTGTTTTTT
TRBJ1-5,14,NA,TRBV20-1,NA,CSARQQGGNQPQHF,TGCAGTGCTAGGCAGCAGGGAGGCAATCAGCCCCAGCATTTT
TRBJ1-6,16,TRBD1,TRBV5-6,few,CASNPRQGANNSPLHF,TGTGCCAGCAACCCCCGGCAGGGGGCAAATAATTCACCCCTCCACTTT
TRBJ2-1,14,NA,TRBV28,NA,CASRPRQLRNEQFF,TGTGCCAGCCGCCCGCGGCAGCTGAGAAATGAGCAGTTCTTC
TRBJ1-1,14,NA,TRBV12-3/TRBV12-4,NA,CASSFGSGGAEAFF,TGTGCCAGCAGTTTTGGTAGCGGGGGCGCTGAAGCTTTCTTT
TRBJ2-1,15,TRBD1,TRBV9,NA,CASSTRDRTCNEQFF,TGTGCCAGCAGCACCCGGGACAGGACGTGCAATGAGCAGTTCTTC
TRBJ2-3,15,TRBD2,TRBV5-6,NA,CASSLVAGRPDTQYF,TGTGCCAGCAGCTTGGTAGCGGGAAGGCCAGATACGCAGTATTTT
TRBJ2-7,15,NA,TRBV29-1,few,CSVDRHRKSSYEQYF,TGCAGCGTTGATCGACACAGGAAAAGCTCCTACGAGCAGTACTTC
TRBJ2-7,12,NA,TRBV7-9,many,CASSLAGDEQYF,TGCGCCAGCAGCTTGGCAGGGGACGAGCAGTACTTC
TRBJ2-3,15,NA,TRBV7-2,NA,CASSLDGYSTDTQYF,TGTGCCAGCAGCCTCGACGGGTATAGCACAGATACGCAGTATTTT
TRBJ2-7,15,NA,TRBV11-2,NA,CASRIWGFGTYEQYF,TGTGCCAGCAGGATTTGGGGGTTCGGAACCTACGAGCAGTACTTC
TRBJ2-5,12,NA,TRBV7-2,many,CASSVYQETQYF,TGTGCCAGCAGCGTCTACCAAGAGACCCAGTACTTC
TRBJ2-1,14,NA,TRBV6-1,NA,CASSERLSYNEQFF,TGTGCCAGCAGTGAGAGACTTTCCTACAATGAGCAGTTCTTC
TRBJ1-3,13,NA,TRBV29-1,NA,CSVASSSGNTIYF,TGCAGCGTTGCGTCGAGCTCTGGAAACACCATATATTTT
TRBJ2-7,14,NA,TRBV7-9,few,CASSLGSSRYEQYF,TGTGCCAGCAGCTTAGGCTCCTCGCGCTACGAGCAGTACTTC
TRBJ2-1,15,TRBD1,TRBV6-5,NA,CASIDTGGSYNEQFF,TGTGCCAGCATCGACACAGGGGGCTCCTACAATGAGCAGTTCTTC
TRBJ2-7,17,NA,TRBV6-6,few,CASSHGGPRTGMGEQYF,TGTGCCAGCAGTCACGGGGGGCCTCGGACAGGGATGGGGGAGCAGTACTTC
TRBJ2-7,13,NA,TRBV20-1,NA,CSARDQRAFVQYF,TGCAGTGCTAGAGATCAGAGAGCTTTCGTTCAGTACTTC
TRBJ2-7,15,NA,TRBV4-1,NA,CASSQGVVLSYEQYF,TGCGCCAGCAGCCAAGGAGTTGTTCTTTCCTACGAGCAGTACTTC
TRBJ2-3,13,NA,TRBV6-2/TRBV6-3,NA,CTSRTPGTDTQYF,TGTACCAGCAGGACTCCGGGGACAGATACGCAGTATTTT
TRBJ1-1,15,NA,TRBV5-6,NA,CASSLMAASNTEAFF,TGTGCCAGCAGCCTGATGGCGGCCTCGAACACTGAAGCTTTCTTT